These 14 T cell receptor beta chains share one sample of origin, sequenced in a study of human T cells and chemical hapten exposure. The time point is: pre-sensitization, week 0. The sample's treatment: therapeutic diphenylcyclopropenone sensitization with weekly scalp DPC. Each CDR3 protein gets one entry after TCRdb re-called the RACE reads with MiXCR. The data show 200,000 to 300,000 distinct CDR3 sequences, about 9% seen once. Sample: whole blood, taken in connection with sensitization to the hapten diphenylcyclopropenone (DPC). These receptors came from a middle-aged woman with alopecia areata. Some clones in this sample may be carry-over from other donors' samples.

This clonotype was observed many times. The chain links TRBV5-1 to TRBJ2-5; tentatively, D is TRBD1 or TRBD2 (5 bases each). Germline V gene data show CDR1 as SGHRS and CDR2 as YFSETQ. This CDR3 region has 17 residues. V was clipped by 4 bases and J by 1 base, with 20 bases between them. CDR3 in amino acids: CASSGRTPGRIQETQYF. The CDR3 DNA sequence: TGCGCCAGCAGCGGAAGAACTCCGGGACGGATCCAAGAGACCCAGTACTTC.

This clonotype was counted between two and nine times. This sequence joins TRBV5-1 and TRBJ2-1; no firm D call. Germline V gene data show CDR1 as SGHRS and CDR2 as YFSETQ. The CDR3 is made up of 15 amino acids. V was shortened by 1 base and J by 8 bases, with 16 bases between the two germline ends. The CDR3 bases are TGCGCCAGCAGCTTGATGATTTCGGGTCGGGATGAGCAGTTCTTC. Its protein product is CASSLMISGRDEQFF.

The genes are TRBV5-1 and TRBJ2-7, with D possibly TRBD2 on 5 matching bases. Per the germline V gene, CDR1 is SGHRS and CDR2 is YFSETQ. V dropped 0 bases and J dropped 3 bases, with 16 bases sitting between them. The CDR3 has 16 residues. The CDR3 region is CASSLERAVSVYEQYF. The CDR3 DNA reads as TGCGCCAGCAGCTTGGAACGAGCGGTGTCGGTCTACGAGCAGTACTTC.

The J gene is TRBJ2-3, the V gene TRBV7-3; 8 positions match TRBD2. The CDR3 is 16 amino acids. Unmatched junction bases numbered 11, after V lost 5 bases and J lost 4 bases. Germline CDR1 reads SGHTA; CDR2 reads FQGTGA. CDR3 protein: CASSESGSRPPDTQYF. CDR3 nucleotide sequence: TGTGCCAGCAGCGAAAGCGGGAGTCGACCGCCAGATACGCAGTATTTT.

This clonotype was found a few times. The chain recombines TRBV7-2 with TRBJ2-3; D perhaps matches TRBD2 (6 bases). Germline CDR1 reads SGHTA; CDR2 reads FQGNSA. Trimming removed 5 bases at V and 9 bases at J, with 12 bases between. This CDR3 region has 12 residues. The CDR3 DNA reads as TGTGCCAGCAGCGTGACTAGTCAGACGCAGTATTTT. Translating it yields CASSVTSQTQYF.

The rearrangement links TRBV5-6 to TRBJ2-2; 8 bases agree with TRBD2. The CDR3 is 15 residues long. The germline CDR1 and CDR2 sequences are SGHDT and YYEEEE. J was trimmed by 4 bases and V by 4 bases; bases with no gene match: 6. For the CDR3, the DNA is TGTGCCAGCAGCGGGCTAGCGGGCCTCACCGGGGAGCTGTTTTTT. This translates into CASSGLAGLTGELFF. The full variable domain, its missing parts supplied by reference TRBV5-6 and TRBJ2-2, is DAGVTQSPTHLIKTRGQQVTLRCSPKSGHDTVSWYQQALGQGPQFIFQYYEEEERQRGNFPDRFSGHQFPNYSSELNVNALLLGDSALYLCASSGLAGLTGELFFGEGSRLTVL.

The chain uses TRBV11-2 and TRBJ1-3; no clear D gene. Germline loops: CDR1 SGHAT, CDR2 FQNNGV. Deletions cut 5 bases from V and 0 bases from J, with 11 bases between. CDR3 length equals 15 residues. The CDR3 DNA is TGTGCCAGCAGCCCATCCGCGGGCTCTGGAAACACCATATATTTT. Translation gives CASSPSAGSGNTIYF. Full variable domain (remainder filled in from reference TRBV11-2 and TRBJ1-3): EAGVAQSPRYKIIEKRQSVAFWCNPISGHATLYWYQQILGQGPKLLIQFQNNGVVDDSQLPKDRFSAERLKGVDSTLKIQPAKLEDSAVYLCASSPSAGSGNTIYFGEGSWLTVV.

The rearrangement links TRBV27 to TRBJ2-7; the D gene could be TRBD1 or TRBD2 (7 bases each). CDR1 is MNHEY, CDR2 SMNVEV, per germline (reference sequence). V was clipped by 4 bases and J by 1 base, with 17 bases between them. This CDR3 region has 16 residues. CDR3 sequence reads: CASSSLRQGLSYEQYF. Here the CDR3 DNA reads TGTGCCAGCAGTTCCCTGCGACAGGGACTATCCTACGAGCAGTACTTC.

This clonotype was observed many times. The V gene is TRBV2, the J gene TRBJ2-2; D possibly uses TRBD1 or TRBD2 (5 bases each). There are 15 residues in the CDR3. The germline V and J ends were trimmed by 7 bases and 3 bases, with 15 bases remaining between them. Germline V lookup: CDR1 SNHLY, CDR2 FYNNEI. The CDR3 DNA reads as TGTGCCAGCAATAGAGGGGATGCGCACACCGGGGAGCTGTTTTTT. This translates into CASNRGDAHTGELFF.

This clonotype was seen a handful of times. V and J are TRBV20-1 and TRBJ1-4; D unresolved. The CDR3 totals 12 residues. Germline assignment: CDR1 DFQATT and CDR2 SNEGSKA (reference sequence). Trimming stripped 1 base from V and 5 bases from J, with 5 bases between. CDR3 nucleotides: TGCAGTGCTAGAGGAGGGAATGAAAAACTGTTTTTT. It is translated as CSARGGNEKLFF.

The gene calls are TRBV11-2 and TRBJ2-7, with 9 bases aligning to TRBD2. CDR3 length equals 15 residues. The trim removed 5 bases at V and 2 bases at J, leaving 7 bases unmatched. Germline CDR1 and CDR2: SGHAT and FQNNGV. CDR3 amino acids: CASSKTSGRPYEQYF. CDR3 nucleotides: TGTGCCAGCAGCAAAACTAGCGGGCGTCCCTACGAGCAGTACTTC.

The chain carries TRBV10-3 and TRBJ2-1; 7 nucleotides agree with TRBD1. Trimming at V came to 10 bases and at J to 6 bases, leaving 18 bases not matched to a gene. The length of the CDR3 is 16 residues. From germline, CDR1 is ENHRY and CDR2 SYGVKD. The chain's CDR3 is CATLIRGTAGGNEQFF. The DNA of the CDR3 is TGTGCCACCCTGATCCGAGGGACAGCTGGAGGCAATGAGCAGTTCTTC.

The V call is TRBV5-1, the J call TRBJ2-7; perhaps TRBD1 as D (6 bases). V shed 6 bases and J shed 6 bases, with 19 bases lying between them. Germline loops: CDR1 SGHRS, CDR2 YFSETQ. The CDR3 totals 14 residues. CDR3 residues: CASTYGQGSREQYF. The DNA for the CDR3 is TGCGCCAGCACCTACGGCCAGGGGAGTCGCGAGCAGTACTTC.

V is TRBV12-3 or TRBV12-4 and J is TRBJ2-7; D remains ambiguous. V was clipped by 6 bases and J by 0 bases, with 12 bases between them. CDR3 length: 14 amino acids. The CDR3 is CASRRTSSSYEQYF. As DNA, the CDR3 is TGTGCCAGCAGACGAACTTCCAGCTCCTACGAGCAGTACTTC.